A single sample gave rise to the 2 T cell receptor beta chains below, sequenced in a study of cytomegalovirus exposure and HLA in healthy donors. The PCR ran on 60 Vbeta and 13 Jbeta primers. Using immunoSEQ multiplex PCR, the repertoire was profiled, and TCRdb retains in-frame clones only, with some absent. This sample has roughly 120,000 clones, with around 81% found just once. Sequences were obtained from PBMCs. The receptors were gathered from a woman aged 25 to 39 in good health and CMV-seronegative.

The rearrangement joins TRBV14 to TRBJ2-1; 10 bases map to TRBD2. The germline CDR1 and CDR2 sequences are SGHDN and FVKESK. The trim removed 0 bases at V and 5 bases at J, leaving 13 bases unmatched. This CDR3 region has 19 residues. The CDR3 DNA reads as TGTGCCAGCAGCCAAGATGTACTAGCGGGAATCGGTTTCGACAATGAGCAGTTCTTC. Translated, it gives CASSQDVLAGIGFDNEQFF.

The rearrangement uses TRBV5-1 and TRBJ2-5; possibly TRBD2 for D (6 bases). V was pared by 0 bases and J by 5 bases, with 17 bases between. This CDR3 region has 16 residues. CDR1 SGHRS and CDR2 YFSETQ come from the germline V gene. For the CDR3, the DNA is TGCGCCAGCAGCTTGGCTGTGGGTCGCGGAGGGGAGACCCAGTACTTC. Encoded protein: CASSLAVGRGGETQYF. Full variable domain (missing parts from reference TRBV5-1 and TRBJ2-5): KAGVTQTPRYLIKTRGQQVTLSCSPISGHRSVSWYQQTPGQGLQFLFEYFSETQRNKGNFPGRFSGRQFSNSRSEMNVSTLELGDSALYLCASSLAVGRGGETQYFGPGTRLLVL.